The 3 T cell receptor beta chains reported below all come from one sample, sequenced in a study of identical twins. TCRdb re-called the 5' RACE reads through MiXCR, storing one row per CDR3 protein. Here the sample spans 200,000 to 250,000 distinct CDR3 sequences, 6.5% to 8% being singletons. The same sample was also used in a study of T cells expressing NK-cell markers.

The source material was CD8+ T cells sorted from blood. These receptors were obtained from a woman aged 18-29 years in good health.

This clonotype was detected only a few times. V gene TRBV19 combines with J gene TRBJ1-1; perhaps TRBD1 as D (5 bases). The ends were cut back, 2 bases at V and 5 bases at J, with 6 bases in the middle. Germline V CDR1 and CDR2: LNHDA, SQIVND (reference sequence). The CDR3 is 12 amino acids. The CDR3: CASSIWGTEAFF. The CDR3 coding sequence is TGTGCCAGTAGTATATGGGGGACTGAAGCTTTCTTT.

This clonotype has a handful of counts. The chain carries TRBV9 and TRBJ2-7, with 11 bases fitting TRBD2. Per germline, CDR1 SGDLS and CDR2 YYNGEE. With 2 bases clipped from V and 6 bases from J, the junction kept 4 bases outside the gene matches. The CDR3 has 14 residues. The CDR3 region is CASSVVAGGREQYF. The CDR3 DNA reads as TGTGCCAGCAGCGTTGTAGCGGGGGGGCGCGAGCAGTACTTC.

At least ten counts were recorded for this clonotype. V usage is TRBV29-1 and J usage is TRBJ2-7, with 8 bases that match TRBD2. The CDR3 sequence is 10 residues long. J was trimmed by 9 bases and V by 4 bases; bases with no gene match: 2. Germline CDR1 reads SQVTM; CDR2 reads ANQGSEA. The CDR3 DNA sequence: TGCAGCGTTGTGAGCGGGGGGCAGTACTTC. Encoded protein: CSVVSGGQYF.